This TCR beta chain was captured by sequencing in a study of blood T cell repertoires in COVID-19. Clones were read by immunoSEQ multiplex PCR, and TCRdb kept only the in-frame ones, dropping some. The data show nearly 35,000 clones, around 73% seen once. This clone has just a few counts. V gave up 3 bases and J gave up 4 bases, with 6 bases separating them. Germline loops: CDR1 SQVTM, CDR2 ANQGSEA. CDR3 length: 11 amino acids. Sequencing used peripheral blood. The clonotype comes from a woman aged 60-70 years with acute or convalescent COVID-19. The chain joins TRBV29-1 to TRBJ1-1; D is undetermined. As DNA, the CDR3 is TGCAGCGTTGAGTCGGGCACTGAAGCTTTCTTT. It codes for CSVESGTEAFF.